What follows are 21 T cell receptor beta chains derived from one specimen sequenced in a study of T cell responses to AZD1222 COVID-19 vaccine. TCRdb's copy holds only in-frame clones and misses some; the assay was immunoSEQ multiplex PCR. This sample carries about 150,000 clones, 92% of them seen once, and the ten largest clones take 2.5% to 4%. Sequenced here: peripheral blood, sampled 28 days after the second AZD1222 dose. Receptors were obtained from an adult who received the AZD1222 COVID-19 vaccine.

The V call is TRBV5-1, the J call TRBJ2-2; no definite D call. The CDR3 spans 14 residues. Germline V gene sequence: CDR1 SGHRS, CDR2 YFSETQ. The V gene lost 5 bases and the J gene lost 2 bases, with 10 bases spanning the gap. The CDR3 loop is CASRSADNTGELFF. In DNA form, the CDR3 reads TGCGCCAGCAGGTCGGCAGACAACACCGGGGAGCTGTTTTTT. The variable domain in full, with the rest retrieved from reference TRBV5-1 and TRBJ2-2, is KAGVTQTPRYLIKTRGQQVTLSCSPISGHRSVSWYQQTPGQGLQFLFEYFSETQRNKGNFPGRFSGRQFSNSRSEMNVSTLELGDSALYLCASRSADNTGELFFGEGSRLTVL.

The chain joins TRBV30 to TRBJ2-1; 7 bases align to TRBD2. CDR1 GTSNPN and CDR2 SVGIG come from the germline V gene (reference sequence). With 2 bases clipped from V and 6 bases from J, the junction kept 7 bases outside the gene matches. CDR3 size: 14 residues. CDR3 in amino acids: CAWSLRGRINEQFF. As DNA, the CDR3 is TGTGCCTGGAGTCTGCGCGGGAGAATCAATGAGCAGTTCTTC.

The chain uses TRBV18 and TRBJ2-7, with D possibly matching TRBD1 (5 bases). Germline CDR1 and CDR2: KGHSH and LQKENI. This CDR3 region has 16 residues. Deletions cut 3 bases from V and 5 bases from J, with 20 bases between. The CDR3 region is CASSPSTASVLHEQYF. The DNA of the CDR3 is TGTGCCAGCTCACCCTCGACAGCTTCGGTCCTCCACGAGCAGTACTTC.

The chain joins TRBV6-5 to TRBJ1-5, with D perhaps TRBD1 (5 bases). The V end was cut by 11 bases, the J end by 3 bases, with 14 bases between. The germline V gene has CDR1 MNHEY and CDR2 SVGAGI. This CDR3 contains 13 residues. The CDR3 region is CASCRALNQPQHF. The CDR3 coding sequence is TGTGCCTCGTGCAGGGCCCTCAATCAGCCCCAGCATTTT.

The CDR3 spells CASSPRPRPGRLETQYF. For the CDR3, the DNA is TGTGCCAGCAGCCCACGTCCACGACCTGGCCGACTAGAGACCCAGTACTTC. V is TRBV7-9 and J is TRBJ2-5; D not resolved. The germline V gene encodes CDR1 SEHNR and CDR2 FQNEAQ (reference sequence). The V end was cut by 5 bases, the J end by 4 bases, with 23 bases between. This CDR3 contains 17 residues.

This clone was recorded once. The J gene is TRBJ2-1, the V gene TRBV10-3; D may match TRBD1 or TRBD2 (6 bases each). Germline V gene sequence: CDR1 ENHRY, CDR2 SYGVKD. This CDR3 region has 12 residues. Trimming shortened V by 3 bases and J by 10 bases, and 10 bases separated the two germline ends. The CDR3 DNA is TGTGCCATCAGTGAAGGGGGGAGGGAGCAGTTCTTC. Translated, it gives CAISEGGREQFF.

This sequence joins TRBV5-4 and TRBJ1-1; 7 nucleotides agree with TRBD1. V lost 5 bases, J lost 0 bases, and 10 bases stayed unmatched. This CDR3 is 16 amino acids long. Per the germline V gene, CDR1 is SGHNT and CDR2 is YYREEE (reference sequence). For the CDR3, the DNA is TGTGCCAGCAGAGCAGCACAGGGGATTTTGAACACTGAAGCTTTCTTT. Encoded protein: CASRAAQGILNTEAFF.

The chain joins TRBV14 to TRBJ2-1, with D perhaps assigned TRBD1 or TRBD2 (5 bases each). Trimming shortened V by 2 bases and J by 1 base, and 24 bases separated the two germline ends. Germline assignment: CDR1 SGHDN and CDR2 FVKESK. The CDR3 extends over 20 amino acids. The CDR3 DNA follows: TGTGCCAGCAGCCAACTTAAACCGGGACCAACCTATAGATCCTACAATGAGCAGTTCTTC. This codes for CASSQLKPGPTYRSYNEQFF.

V and J are TRBV5-1 and TRBJ2-2, with 8 bases matching TRBD1. Germline assignment: CDR1 SGHRS and CDR2 YFSETQ. CDR3 length equals 15 residues. V lost 5 bases, J lost 1 base, and 4 bases stayed unmatched. The CDR3 region is CASRKQGENTGELFF. The CDR3 DNA reads TGCGCCAGCAGGAAACAGGGGGAGAACACCGGGGAGCTGTTTTTT.

The rearrangement uses TRBV7-9 and TRBJ1-4; 7 nucleotides line up with TRBD1. Germline lookup yields CDR1 SEHNR and CDR2 FQNEAQ (reference sequence). The V gene end was trimmed by 8 bases and the J gene end by 6 bases; junction bases not matched to a gene: 9. The CDR3 is 14 amino acids. This CDR3 reads CASCLGTADEKLFF. CDR3 coding DNA: TGTGCCAGCTGTCTCGGGACAGCCGATGAAAAACTGTTTTTT.

The chain is built from TRBV27 and TRBJ2-7; possibly TRBD2 for D (6 bases). Trimming took 4 bases from V and 1 from J, leaving 8 bases between them. CDR1 is MNHEY and CDR2 is SMNVEV in the germline V gene (reference sequence). The CDR3 has 13 amino acids. The chain's CDR3 is CASSSAGSYEQYF. In DNA, the CDR3 is TGTGCCAGCAGTTCTGCGGGATCCTACGAGCAGTACTTC.

This clone was detected only once. DNA of the CDR3: TGCGCCAGCAGCCAACATGGTGGCTATGGCTACACCTTC. It translates to CASSQHGGYGYTF. The chain links TRBV4-3 to TRBJ1-2; no clear D. The V and J ends lost 2 bases and 4 bases respectively, with 8 bases between them. The CDR3 length is 13 residues. Germline-derived CDR1 and CDR2 are LGHNA and YSLEER.

The chain joins TRBV7-2 to TRBJ2-7; a possible D gene is TRBD2 (5 bases). V gave up 2 bases and J gave up 0 bases, with 11 bases separating them. Germline assignment: CDR1 SGHTA and CDR2 FQGNSA. There are 15 residues in the CDR3. This chain's CDR3 is CASSLRRLLSYEQYF. CDR3 sequence (DNA): TGTGCCAGCAGCTTAAGGCGACTACTCTCCTACGAGCAGTACTTC.

The genes are TRBV7-2 and TRBJ2-3, with D hard to call. Trimming removed 1 base from V and 1 base from J, with 12 bases in between. The CDR3 length is 16 residues. Germline V gene lookup returns CDR1 SGHTA and CDR2 FQGNSA. The CDR3 spells CASSLVRVVGTDTQYF. Written as DNA, the CDR3 is TGTGCCAGCAGCTTAGTCCGGGTGGTCGGCACAGATACGCAGTATTTT.

V gene TRBV2 combines with J gene TRBJ1-5; D gene uncertain. Germline V CDR1 and CDR2: SNHLY, FYNNEI. Trimming stripped 6 bases from V and 3 bases from J, with 9 bases between. This CDR3 is 13 amino acids long. The CDR3 here is CASSPGFNQPQHF. DNA for the CDR3: TGTGCCAGCAGCCCTGGGTTCAATCAGCCCCAGCATTTT.

This sequence joins TRBV6-6 and TRBJ2-3, with TRBD1 as a possible D gene (5 bases). Trimming pared 2 bases from V and 7 bases from J, leaving 16 bases between. Germline V lookup: CDR1 MNHNY, CDR2 SVGAGI (reference sequence). This CDR3 spans 15 amino acids. CDR3 amino acids: CASSYRTGEDNTQYF. The CDR3 DNA reads as TGTGCCAGCAGTTACCGAACAGGAGAAGATAATACGCAGTATTTT.

The genes are TRBV12-3 or TRBV12-4 and TRBJ1-1; possibly TRBD1 for D (5 bases). The V end was cut by 6 bases, the J end by 4 bases, with 9 bases between. The CDR3 spans 12 residues. The CDR3 nucleotides are TGTGCCAGCAGGGGGGAGGGCACTGAAGCTTTCTTT. Encoded protein: CASRGEGTEAFF.

V and J are TRBV6-5 and TRBJ1-2; unclear D gene. Germline CDR1 is MNHEY and CDR2 is SVGAGI. The V and J ends lost 4 bases and 5 bases respectively, with 11 bases between them. The CDR3 is 13 residues long. The CDR3 loop reads CASSSFWVYGYTF. As DNA, the CDR3 is TGTGCCAGCAGTTCTTTTTGGGTTTATGGCTACACCTTC.

Note on this clone: Additional DNA sequences in this sample encode the identical CDR3. The chain is built from TRBV14 and TRBJ2-7; D perhaps matches TRBD1 (7 bases). The CDR3 has 15 residues. The germline CDR1 and CDR2 sequences are SGHDN and FVKESK. Trimming shortened V by 1 base and J by 1 base, and 11 bases separated the two germline ends. The CDR3: CASSQGAGGSYEQYF. As DNA, the CDR3 is TGTGCCAGCAGCCAAGGGGCAGGGGGGTCCTACGAGCAGTACTTC.

This clone was detected once. The CDR3 region is CASSVGGALGGYTF. CDR3 bases: TGTGCCAGCAGCGTAGGGGGGGCGCTGGGTGGCTACACCTTC. The J gene is TRBJ1-2, the V gene TRBV9; tentative D call: TRBD1 (6 bases). CDR3 size: 14 residues. From germline, CDR1 is SGDLS and CDR2 YYNGEE. Trimming shortened V by 0 bases and J by 7 bases, and 13 bases separated the two germline ends.

This chain uses TRBV19 with TRBJ1-3; D remains unclear. This CDR3 spans 14 amino acids. V was cut by 5 bases and J by 0 bases, with 8 bases left in between. Germline values: CDR1 LNHDA, CDR2 SQIVND (reference sequence). The CDR3: CASSGRDSGNTIYF. CDR3 nucleotide sequence: TGTGCCAGTAGTGGTCGTGACTCTGGAAACACCATATATTTT.